This T cell receptor (beta chain) was retrieved from a study of blood T cell repertoires in COVID-19. Using immunoSEQ multiplex PCR, the repertoire was profiled, and TCRdb retains in-frame clones only, with some absent. The data hold about 150,000 clones, with roughly 90% observed a single time. Trimming removed 6 bases from V and 3 bases from J; junction bases left unmatched: 9. The CDR3 totals 15 residues. CDR1 is MNHEY and CDR2 is SMNVEV in the germline V gene (reference sequence). Source material: peripheral blood. This rearrangement joins TRBV27 to TRBJ1-2, with 8 bases matching TRBD1. The receptor was derived from a woman in her sixties or seventies with active or convalescent COVID-19. The CDR3 region is CASRFGQGPYYGYTF. In DNA form, the CDR3 reads TGTGCCAGCAGATTTGGACAGGGCCCTTACTATGGCTACACCTTC.